This T cell receptor (beta chain) was sequenced in a study of blood T cells in healthy people across ages. Looking at the study overall: Template switching caught about one barcoded beta molecule for each two T cells.

Then a second PCR, running about 6 to 11 cycles, was carried out with a sample-barcoded 5' primer and a J-beta primer mix. TCRdb re-called the 5' RACE reads through MiXCR, storing one row per CDR3 protein. The sample lists about 1.8 million distinct CDR3 sequences; around 50% were seen once. The CDR3 loop spans 15 amino acids. Trimming removed 5 bases from V and 3 bases from J; junction bases left unmatched: 7. Looked up from germline, CDR1 is LNHDA and CDR2 is SQIVND (reference sequence). Whole-study findings and limits: The fall in TCR beta diversity per million T cells was roughly linear with age.

As concerns this clonotype: The target antigen is unknown.

The source material was blood. This rearrangement joins TRBV19 to TRBJ2-1, with TRBD1 matching over 7 bases. The receptor was isolated from a woman in her forties in good health. Written as DNA, the CDR3 is TGTGCCAGTAGTGAGGGACAGACTCACTACAATGAGCAGTTCTTC. Translated, it gives CASSEGQTHYNEQFF.